This T cell receptor beta chain was recorded in a study of cytomegalovirus exposure and HLA in healthy donors. Study-level points and caveats: Within a later analysis, the majority of CMV-associated TCR beta chains appeared HLA-restricted. In a later analysis, around 18,000 TCR beta sequences were associated with HLA alleles at 0.05 false discovery rate. A later analysis reportedly found fewer N-insertions in an Asian-associated ancestry cluster than the roughly 670-donor mean.

As concerns this clone: Its matching antigen is unknown.

Primers: 60 Vbeta forward and 13 Jbeta reverse. The assay was immunoSEQ multiplex PCR, and TCRdb's table has in-frame clones only and misses some. The sample table includes about 130,000 clones. This CDR3 has 14 amino acids. Germline trimming cut 2 bases from V and 3 bases from J; bases unmatched to any gene: 1. Germline V lookup: CDR1 SGHTA, CDR2 FQGNSA. Sequenced input: PBMCs. V usage is TRBV7-2 and J usage is TRBJ2-1, with 7 bases that match TRBD2. This TCR came from a man aged 40-50 years in good health and CMV-seronegative. The CDR3 is CASSLLADYNEQFF. The CDR3 DNA reads as TGTGCCAGCAGCTTACTAGCGGACTACAATGAGCAGTTCTTC.